This passage covers 24 T cell receptor beta chains from one sample sequenced in a study of blood T cell repertoires in COVID-19. Profiled with immunoSEQ multiplex PCR; TCRdb holds only in-frame clones, not every one. This table holds roughly 200,000 clones, approximately 86% found once. Input material: PBMCs or T cells enriched from blood (not recorded which). The receptors derive from a woman in her thirties or forties with acute COVID-19.

The gene calls are TRBV7-2 and TRBJ1-2, with D possibly TRBD1 on 5 matching bases. This CDR3 has 15 amino acids. The V gene lost 1 base and the J gene lost 5 bases, with 14 bases spanning the gap. Per germline, CDR1 SGHTA and CDR2 FQGNSA. CDR3 protein: CASSLGGGSTYGYTF. CDR3 in DNA: TGTGCCAGCAGCTTAGGTGGGGGGAGTACGTATGGCTACACCTTC.

The chain recombines TRBV11-3 with TRBJ2-5; TRBD2 matches 9 bases. This CDR3 is built from 15 residues. Unmatched junction bases numbered 8, after V lost 4 bases and J lost 5 bases. Per germline, CDR1 SGHNT and CDR2 YENEEA. The CDR3 DNA follows: TGTGCCAGCAGCTCCTCGGGACTAGCTACGGAGACCCAGTACTTC. It translates to CASSSSGLATETQYF.

The chain is built from TRBV5-1 and TRBJ2-7; the match to TRBD1 covers 7 bases. V was clipped by 2 bases and J by 3 bases; unmatched bases: 2. The CDR3 runs to 13 residues. Germline V gives CDR1 SGHRS, CDR2 YFSETQ. CDR3 nucleotides: TGCGCCAGCAGCTTAGGGGGCAACTACGAGCAGTACTTC. It yields the protein CASSLGGNYEQYF.

This chain joins TRBV5-1 and TRBJ2-3, with D possibly being TRBD1 (6 bases). The CDR3 extends over 16 amino acids. The V end was cut by 0 bases, the J end by 0 bases, with 11 bases between. From germline, CDR1 is SGHRS and CDR2 YFSETQ. The CDR3 bases are TGCGCCAGCAGCTTGGGGGACATTGTAAGCACAGATACGCAGTATTTT. Its protein is CASSLGDIVSTDTQYF.

This chain joins TRBV7-8 and TRBJ2-5; D possibly corresponds to TRBD2 (7 bases). This CDR3 is 16 amino acids long. Germline-derived CDR1 and CDR2 are SGHVS and FQNEAQ. The V and J ends lost 1 base and 5 bases respectively, with 17 bases between them. CDR3 in DNA: TGTGCCAGCAGCTTAGGCGTGGGAGGGGGTGCGGAGACCCAGTACTTC. The encoded protein is CASSLGVGGGAETQYF.

This chain links TRBV28 with TRBJ2-7, with D tentatively TRBD2 (5 bases). V lost 5 bases, J lost 1 base, and 15 bases lay in between. Germline CDR1 reads MDHEN; CDR2 reads SYDVKM. The CDR3 loop spans 15 amino acids. The CDR3 protein is CASSTIEGRSYEQYF. DNA for the CDR3: TGTGCCAGCAGTACCATCGAGGGAAGATCCTACGAGCAGTACTTC. Drawing the rest from reference TRBV28 and TRBJ2-7, the complete variable domain is DVKVTQSSRYLVKRTGEKVFLECVQDMDHENMFWYRQDPGLGLRLIYFSYDVKMKEKGDIPEGYSVSREKKERFSLILESASTNQTSMYLCASSTIEGRSYEQYFGPGTRLTVT.

The V call is TRBV6-5, the J call TRBJ1-5; D not certain. This CDR3 has 12 residues. V was shortened by 6 bases and J by 9 bases, with 12 bases between the two germline ends. Per germline, CDR1 MNHEY and CDR2 SVGAGI. CDR3 region: CASRFQDRPQHF. The DNA of the CDR3 is TGTGCCAGCAGATTTCAGGATCGGCCCCAGCATTTT.

The CDR3 DNA reads TGTGCCAGCAGCTTAGAGGTCCACTATTACGAGCAGTACTTC. It encodes CASSLEVHYYEQYF. The chain links TRBV7-2 to TRBJ2-7, with D uncertain. V was pared by 1 base and J by 4 bases, with 11 bases between. CDR1 is SGHTA, CDR2 FQGNSA, per germline. The CDR3 length is 14 residues.

The rearrangement links TRBV3-1 (or the pseudogene TRBV3-2) to TRBJ1-5; 7 bases line up with TRBD1. The junction had 3 bases not matched to a gene; V was cut back by 1 base and J by 3 bases. The CDR3 extends over 15 amino acids. CDR1 and CDR2 from the germline V gene are LGHDT and YNNKEL (reference sequence). The CDR3 bases are TGTGCCAGCAGCCAAGGACAGGGATACAATCAGCCCCAGCATTTT. Its protein is CASSQGQGYNQPQHF.

This clone was picked up a small number of times. The rearrangement uses TRBV28 and TRBJ2-7; 8 nucleotides align to TRBD1. With 4 bases clipped from V and 3 bases from J, the junction kept 2 bases outside the gene matches. CDR1 and CDR2 from the germline V gene are MDHEN and SYDVKM. This CDR3 has 13 amino acids. The CDR3 is CASSSTGVYEQYF. The CDR3 DNA reads TGTGCCAGCAGTTCGACAGGGGTCTACGAGCAGTACTTC.

In this sample, this clone turned up once. This sequence joins TRBV7-9 and TRBJ1-5; tentative D call: TRBD1 (5 bases). This CDR3 spans 14 amino acids. CDR1 SEHNR and CDR2 FQNEAQ come from the germline V gene (reference sequence). V was trimmed by 3 bases and J by 5 bases, leaving 11 bases between them. The CDR3 protein is CASSFGIRDQPQHF. The CDR3 bases are TGTGCCAGCAGCTTCGGCATCAGGGATCAGCCCCAGCATTTT.

V usage is TRBV7-2 and J usage is TRBJ2-5, with TRBD2 identical over 8 bases. Germline V lookup: CDR1 SGHTA, CDR2 FQGNSA. The CDR3 is 18 residues long. The V and J ends lost 1 base and 5 bases, in that order; junction bases with no gene match: 15. The CDR3 is CASSLELPGGGARETQYF. The CDR3 DNA is TGTGCCAGCAGCTTAGAGTTGCCGGGAGGGGGGGCTCGGGAGACCCAGTACTTC.

The chain uses TRBV7-2 and TRBJ1-2; the D gene is possibly TRBD1 (5 bases). V dropped 1 base and J dropped 3 bases, with 18 bases sitting between them. This CDR3 region has 17 residues. CDR1 SGHTA and CDR2 FQGNSA come from the germline V gene. In nucleotides, the CDR3 is TGTGCCAGCAGCTTAGGTTCGTTTGGGCAGGGCGACTATGGCTACACCTTC. Protein: CASSLGSFGQGDYGYTF. Combining the CDR3 with reference TRBV7-2 and TRBJ1-2 gives the whole variable domain GAGVSQSPSNKVTEKGKDVELRCDPISGHTALYWYRQSLGQGLEFLIYFQGNSAPDKSGLPSDRFSAERTGGSVSTLTIQRTQQEDSAVYLCASSLGSFGQGDYGYTFGSGTRLTVV.

The sample holds a few counts of this clone. This chain links TRBV28 with TRBJ2-7; 8 bases are a match to TRBD1. This CDR3 has 13 residues. V was clipped by 8 bases and J by 5 bases; unmatched bases: 8. CDR1 MDHEN and CDR2 SYDVKM come from the germline V gene. CDR3 in DNA: TGTGCCAGCGTACAGGGGGACAGGAACGAGCAGTACTTC. It translates to CASVQGDRNEQYF.

In this sample, this clone turned up a few times. The chain links TRBV7-2 to TRBJ1-5; no clear D. V lost 1 base to trimming and J lost 6 bases, with 7 bases between them. The CDR3 contains 13 residues. Germline V gene lookup returns CDR1 SGHTA and CDR2 FQGNSA. The CDR3 protein is CASSLEAFQPQHF. CDR3 sequence (DNA): TGTGCCAGCAGCTTAGAAGCGTTTCAGCCCCAGCATTTT.

The CDR3 sequence is CASSLAESYEQYF. DNA for the CDR3: TGTGCCAGCAGCTTAGCGGAGAGCTACGAGCAGTACTTC. The chain couples TRBV7-6 to TRBJ2-7; D remains ambiguous. CDR1 is SGHVS and CDR2 is FNYEAQ in the germline V gene. The length of the CDR3 is 13 residues. V was clipped by 0 bases and J by 3 bases, with 6 bases between them. The complete variable domain, with remaining parts taken from reference TRBV7-6 and TRBJ2-7, reads GAGVSQSPRYKVTKRGQDVALRCDPISGHVSLYWYRQALGQGPEFLTYFNYEAQQDKSGLPNDRFSAERPEGSISTLTIQRTEQRDSAMYRCASSLAESYEQYFGPGTRLTVT.

This rearrangement joins TRBV7-9 to TRBJ2-3; tentatively, D is TRBD2 (6 bases). Per germline, CDR1 SEHNR and CDR2 FQNEAQ (reference sequence). The CDR3 has 13 amino acids. Deletions cut 10 bases from V and 1 base from J, with 12 bases between. The CDR3 here is CATLAAGTDTQYF. CDR3 DNA sequence: TGTGCCACCTTAGCGGCCGGCACAGATACGCAGTATTTT. The full variable domain, completed using reference TRBV7-9 and TRBJ2-3, is DTGVSQNPRHKITKRGQNVTFRCDPISEHNRLYWYRQTLGQGPEFLTYFQNEAQLEKSRLLSDRFSAERPKGSFSTLEIQRTEQGDSAMYLCATLAAGTDTQYFGPGTRLTVL.

The chain carries TRBV7-2 and TRBJ2-5, with a weak D call TRBD2 (6 bases). There are 15 residues in the CDR3. V was cut by 1 base and J by 5 bases, with 14 bases left in between. The germline gives CDR1 SGHTA, CDR2 FQGNSA. CDR3 amino acids: CASSLVPGVLETQYF. The CDR3 DNA sequence: TGTGCCAGCAGCTTAGTTCCGGGAGTCTTGGAGACCCAGTACTTC.

The gene calls are TRBV19 and TRBJ2-1, with 12 bases fitting TRBD2. The CDR3 sequence is 15 residues long. With 3 bases clipped from V and 12 bases from J, the junction kept 9 bases outside the gene matches. Germline values: CDR1 LNHDA, CDR2 SQIVND (reference sequence). As DNA, the CDR3 is TGTGCCAGTAGTATGGAGCGGACTAGCGGGGAGCGGCAGTTCTTC. Translated, it gives CASSMERTSGERQFF.

The chain joins TRBV7-2 to TRBJ2-3; no firm D call. The CDR3 has 16 amino acids. Germline V gene data show CDR1 as SGHTA and CDR2 as FQGNSA. The V end lost 2 bases, the J end lost 2 bases, and 14 bases lay between the germline ends. The CDR3, as DNA: TGTGCCAGCAGCTTATGGGCGACGAGATCCACAGATACGCAGTATTTT. Its translation is CASSLWATRSTDTQYF.

This sequence joins TRBV20-1 and TRBJ2-4; D is unclear. This CDR3 spans 14 amino acids. Between the trimmed V and J ends, which lost 3 bases and 2 bases, there was a span of 11 bases. CDR1 is DFQATT, CDR2 SNEGSKA, per germline (reference sequence). The CDR3 DNA reads as TGCAGTGCTAGTCCTGCCACTTCCAAAAACATTCAGTACTTC. Translated: CSASPATSKNIQYF.

This clone was recorded only once. The rearrangement uses TRBV6-1 and TRBJ1-4; D may be TRBD1 (5 bases). From germline, CDR1 is MNHNS and CDR2 SASEGT. Trimming stripped 0 bases from V and 5 bases from J, with 7 bases between. There are 14 residues in the CDR3. Written as DNA, the CDR3 is TGTGCCAGCAGTGAAGCCCACAGGAATGAAAAACTGTTTTTT. Translated, it gives CASSEAHRNEKLFF.

V gene TRBV29-1 combines with J gene TRBJ2-1; 8 bases agree with TRBD2. The junction had 11 bases not matched to a gene; V was cut back by 7 bases and J by 6 bases. Germline-derived CDR1 and CDR2 are SQVTM and ANQGSEA. The CDR3 has 14 residues. The CDR3 DNA follows: TGCAGCGGAATAGCGGGGTCGACGGGCAATGAGCAGTTCTTC. Protein: CSGIAGSTGNEQFF.

The chain combines TRBV5-4 with TRBJ1-3, with D perhaps TRBD1 (5 bases). Germline CDR1 and CDR2: SGHNT and YYREEE (reference sequence). V lost 3 bases and J lost 7, with 11 bases in between. This CDR3 region has 13 residues. CDR3 sequence reads: CASSWWGVNTIYF. CDR3 DNA: TGTGCCAGCAGCTGGTGGGGGGTTAACACCATATATTTT.